This T cell receptor beta chain was sequenced in a study of T cell responses to AZD1222 COVID-19 vaccine. Whole-study findings and limits: Mostly white British, mostly female donors; authors suggested clonal diversity may be underestimated. After two AZD1222 doses, spike-specific TCR breadth and depth rose versus day 0. Distributed over spike, vaccine-associated CD4 TCRs predominated at 160-218 and 743-854.

This clone was seen a single time. Antigen: not known. Looked up from germline, CDR1 is MDHEN and CDR2 is SYDVKM. The V and J ends lost 3 bases and 1 base respectively, with 9 bases between them. The CDR3 loop spans 14 amino acids. Sequencing used immunoSEQ multiplex PCR; TCRdb keeps in-frame clones, though not all of them. Here the sample spans roughly 130,000 clones, over 90% being singletons. The sequence came from an adult in good health. The chain recombines TRBV28 with TRBJ1-1; D remains ambiguous. This specimen was peripheral blood, taken on day 0 of AZD1222 vaccination. In nucleotides, the CDR3 is TGTGCCAGCAGTTTTGTTCCGAAGAACACTGAAGCTTTCTTT. Translation gives CASSFVPKNTEAFF.